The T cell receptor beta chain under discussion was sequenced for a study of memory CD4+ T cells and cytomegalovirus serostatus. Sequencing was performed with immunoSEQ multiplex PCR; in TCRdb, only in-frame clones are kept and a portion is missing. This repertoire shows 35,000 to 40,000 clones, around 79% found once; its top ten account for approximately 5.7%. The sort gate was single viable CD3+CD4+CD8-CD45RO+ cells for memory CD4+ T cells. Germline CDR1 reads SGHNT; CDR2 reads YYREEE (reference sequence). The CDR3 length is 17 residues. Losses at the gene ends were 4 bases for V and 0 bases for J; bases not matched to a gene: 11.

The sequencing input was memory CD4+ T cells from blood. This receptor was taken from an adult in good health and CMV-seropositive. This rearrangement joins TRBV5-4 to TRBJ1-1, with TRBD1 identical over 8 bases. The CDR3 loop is CASSNRQGSFVNTEAFF. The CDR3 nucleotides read TGTGCCAGCAGCAACCGACAGGGGAGTTTCGTGAACACTGAAGCTTTCTTT.